This T cell receptor (beta chain) derives from a study of OX40 agonist ivuxolimab in advanced cancers. Study-wide background: Partial responses were achieved by three patients: one hepatocellular carcinoma, two cutaneous melanoma. Study outcomes and limitations: Among T cells, CD8+ cells averaged more expanded clones than CD4+ cells. Some nonresponders likewise displayed low normalized T-cell clonal expansion.

Profiled with immunoSEQ multiplex PCR; TCRdb holds only in-frame clones, not every one. The profile covers some 86,000 clones, with about 94% appearing a single time and 9.6% taken by the ten largest. Germline CDR1 is WNHNN and CDR2 is SYGVQD (reference sequence). Trimming shortened V by 5 bases and J by 8 bases, and 24 bases separated the two germline ends. CDR3 size: 16 residues. Comments on this clone: The antigen remains undetermined.

The sample here was CD4+ or CD8+ T cells sorted from blood, taken in a trial of the OX40 agonist ivuxolimab. The TCR was taken from an adult with an advanced solid tumor such as melanoma, head and neck, liver or kidney cancer. The rearrangement links TRBV10-1 to TRBJ1-1, with D hard to call. CDR3: CASSCPLDHFEEEAFF. CDR3 DNA: TGCGCCAGCAGTTGCCCGCTTGACCACTTTGAGGAGGAAGCTTTCTTT.